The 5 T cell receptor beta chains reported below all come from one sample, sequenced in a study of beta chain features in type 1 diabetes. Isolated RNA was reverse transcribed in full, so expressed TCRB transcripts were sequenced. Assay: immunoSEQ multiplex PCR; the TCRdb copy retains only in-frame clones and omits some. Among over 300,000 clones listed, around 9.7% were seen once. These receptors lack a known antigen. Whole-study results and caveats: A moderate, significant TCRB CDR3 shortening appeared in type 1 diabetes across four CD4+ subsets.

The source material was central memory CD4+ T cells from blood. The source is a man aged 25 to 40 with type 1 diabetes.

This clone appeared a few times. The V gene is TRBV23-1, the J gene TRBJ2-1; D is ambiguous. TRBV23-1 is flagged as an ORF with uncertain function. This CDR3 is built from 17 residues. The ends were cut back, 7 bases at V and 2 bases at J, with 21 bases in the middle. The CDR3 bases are TGCGCCAGCAATCCCCGCCATTTGACGAGAGCCTACAATGAGCAGTTCTTC. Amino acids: CASNPRHLTRAYNEQFF.

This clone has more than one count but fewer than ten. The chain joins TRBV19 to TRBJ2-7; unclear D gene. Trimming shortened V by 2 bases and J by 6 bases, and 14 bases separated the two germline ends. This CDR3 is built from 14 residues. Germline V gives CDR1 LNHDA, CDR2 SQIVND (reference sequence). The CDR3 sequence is CASSIPTSPREQYF. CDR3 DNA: TGTGCCAGTAGTATACCTACCTCACCTCGCGAGCAGTACTTC.

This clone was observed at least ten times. Here the CDR3 DNA reads TGCAGCGTTGGAGAGCACACAGATACGCAGTATTTT. Its translation: CSVGEHTDTQYF. V gene TRBV29-1 combines with J gene TRBJ2-3; unclear D gene. Trimming took off 4 bases at V and 2 bases at J, with 7 bases between the two ends. This CDR3 has 12 amino acids. Germline CDR1 is SQVTM and CDR2 is ANQGSEA.

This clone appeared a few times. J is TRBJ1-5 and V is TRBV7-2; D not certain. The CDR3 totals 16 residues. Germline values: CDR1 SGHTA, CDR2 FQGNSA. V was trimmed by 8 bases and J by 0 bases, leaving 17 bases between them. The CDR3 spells CASGRAAGNSNQPQHF. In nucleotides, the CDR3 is TGTGCCAGCGGGAGGGCTGCTGGAAATAGCAATCAGCCCCAGCATTTT.

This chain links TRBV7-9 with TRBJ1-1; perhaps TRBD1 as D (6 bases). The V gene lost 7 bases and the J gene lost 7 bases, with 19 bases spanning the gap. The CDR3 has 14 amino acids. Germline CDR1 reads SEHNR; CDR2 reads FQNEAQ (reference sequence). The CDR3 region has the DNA TGTGCCAGCACCGTGGGACGGGGGCAGGTTGAAGCTTTCTTT. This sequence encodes CASTVGRGQVEAFF.